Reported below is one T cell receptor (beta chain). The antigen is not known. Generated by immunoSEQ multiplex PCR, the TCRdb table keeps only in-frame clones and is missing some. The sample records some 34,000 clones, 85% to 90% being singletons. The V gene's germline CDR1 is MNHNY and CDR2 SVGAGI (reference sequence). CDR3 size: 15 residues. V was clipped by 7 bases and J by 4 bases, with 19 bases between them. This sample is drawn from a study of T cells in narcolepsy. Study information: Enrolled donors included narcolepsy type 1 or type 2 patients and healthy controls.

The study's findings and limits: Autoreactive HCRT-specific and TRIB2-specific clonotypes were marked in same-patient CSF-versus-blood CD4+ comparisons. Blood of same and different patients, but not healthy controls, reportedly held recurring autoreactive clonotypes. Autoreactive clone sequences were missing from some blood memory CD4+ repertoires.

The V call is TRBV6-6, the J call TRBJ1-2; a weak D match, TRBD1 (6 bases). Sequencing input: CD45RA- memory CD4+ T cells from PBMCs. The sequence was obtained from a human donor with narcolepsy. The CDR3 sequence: CASKGHTLILYGYTF. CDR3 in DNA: TGTGCCAGCAAGGGACATACCCTCATCCTCTATGGCTACACCTTC.